These T cell receptor beta chains were read from a single sample in a study of technical replicates of blood from a few donors. Generated by immunoSEQ multiplex PCR, the TCRdb table keeps only in-frame clones and is missing some. The sample lists roughly 68,000 clones, about 97% occurring once. Sequenced: T cells isolated from PBMCs. These receptors all stem from a human donor in good health. CDR3s include the opening cysteine and the closing phenylalanine or tryptophan.

V gene: TRBV18
J gene: TRBJ1-5
CDR3 protein: CASSGPGQGVNQPQHF

V gene: TRBV27
J gene: TRBJ2-7
CDR3 protein: CASSLGQGAPWEQYF

V gene: TRBV27
J gene: TRBJ2-7
CDR3 protein: CASSTGNSYEQYF

V gene: TRBV10-3
J gene: TRBJ2-3
CDR3 protein: CAISEGAGALTDTQYF

V gene: TRBV9
J gene: TRBJ2-7
CDR3 protein: CASSVGRDRSYEQYF

V gene: TRBV7-2
J gene: TRBJ2-6
CDR3 protein: CASSLVGGIFSGANVLTF

V gene: TRBV2
J gene: TRBJ2-1
CDR3 protein: CASRKGGLDRGHEQFF

V gene: TRBV7-7
J gene: TRBJ2-3
CDR3 protein: CASSLDQNQDTQYF

V gene: TRBV27
J gene: TRBJ1-2
CDR3 protein: CASKIDSSLSYGYTF

V gene: TRBV30
J gene: TRBJ2-7
CDR3 protein: CAGANVDSGYEQYF

V gene: TRBV28
J gene: TRBJ2-1
CDR3 protein: CASSFVASGASEQFF

V gene: TRBV11-3
J gene: TRBJ1-1
CDR3 protein: CASSLGSRGEAFF

V gene: TRBV7-3
J gene: TRBJ2-5
CDR3 protein: CASSLVMQETQYF

V gene: TRBV4-1
J gene: TRBJ1-2
CDR3 protein: CASSQAERYGYGYTF

V gene: TRBV9
J gene: TRBJ2-3
CDR3 protein: CASSVEAGVVVADTQYF

V gene: TRBV7-6
J gene: TRBJ2-3
CDR3 protein: CASSSGGSTDTQYF

V gene: TRBV7-9
J gene: TRBJ2-5
CDR3 protein: CASSLRGGDVQETQYF

V gene: TRBV11-2
J gene: TRBJ2-7
CDR3 protein: CASSLTSGIYEQYF

V gene: TRBV5-1
J gene: TRBJ2-5
CDR3 protein: CASSLYETQYF

V gene: TRBV11-3
J gene: TRBJ2-1
CDR3 protein: CASSYLETIFYNEQFF

V gene: TRBV10-1
J gene: TRBJ2-3
CDR3 protein: CASRASGTDTQYF

V gene: TRBV5-6
J gene: TRBJ2-1
CDR3 protein: CASSFYPSGEGLYNEQFF

V gene: TRBV11-3
J gene: TRBJ2-5
CDR3 protein: CASSQAPGGEETQYF

V gene: TRBV19
J gene: TRBJ1-2
CDR3 protein: CASSIDAWGNNYGYTF

V gene: TRBV19
J gene: TRBJ1-2
CDR3 protein: CASSITGAYGYTF